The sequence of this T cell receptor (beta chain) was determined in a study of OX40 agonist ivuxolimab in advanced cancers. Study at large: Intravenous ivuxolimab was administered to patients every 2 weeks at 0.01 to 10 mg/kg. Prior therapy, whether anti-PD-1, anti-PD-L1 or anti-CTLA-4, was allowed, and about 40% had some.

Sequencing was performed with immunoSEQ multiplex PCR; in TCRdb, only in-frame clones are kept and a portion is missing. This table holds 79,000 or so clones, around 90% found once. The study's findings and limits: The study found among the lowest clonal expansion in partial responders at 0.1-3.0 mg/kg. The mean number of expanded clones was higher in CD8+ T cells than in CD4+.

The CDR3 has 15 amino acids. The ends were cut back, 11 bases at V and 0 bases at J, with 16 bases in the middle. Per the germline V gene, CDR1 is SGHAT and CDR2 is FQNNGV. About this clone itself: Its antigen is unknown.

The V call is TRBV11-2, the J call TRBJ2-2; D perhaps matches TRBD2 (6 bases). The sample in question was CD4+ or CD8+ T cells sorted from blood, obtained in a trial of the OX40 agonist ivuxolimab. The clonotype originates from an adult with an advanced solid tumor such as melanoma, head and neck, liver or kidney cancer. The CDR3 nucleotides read TGTGCCTGGAGTAAGACTAGGTCGAACACCGGGGAGCTGTTTTTT. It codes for CAWSKTRSNTGELFF.